The next 14 T cell receptor beta chains were all read from a single sample in a study of blood T cell repertoires in COVID-19. Measured with immunoSEQ multiplex PCR; TCRdb has only the in-frame clones, and not every one. The profile shows roughly 140,000 clones, 88% of them singletons. The sample consisted of peripheral blood. These receptors were taken from a man between 65 and 85 years old with acute or convalescent COVID-19.

V and J are TRBV5-4 and TRBJ2-3; D may be TRBD1 (5 bases). The length of the CDR3 is 14 residues. V shed 0 bases and J shed 4 bases, with 9 bases lying between them. The germline V gene has CDR1 SGHNT and CDR2 YYREEE (reference sequence). CDR3 nucleotides: TGTGCCAGCAGCTTGGAAGGGGCCTCAGATACGCAGTATTTT. It encodes CASSLEGASDTQYF.

The chain carries TRBV18 and TRBJ1-5, with 7 bases fitting TRBD1. The CDR3 consists of 18 residues. With V trimmed by 3 bases and J by 0 bases, 11 bases remained unmatched. Germline V gives CDR1 KGHSH, CDR2 LQKENI. The CDR3 is CASSPLNARQGSNQPQHF. The DNA of the CDR3 is TGTGCCAGCTCACCGTTGAATGCCCGACAGGGTAGCAATCAGCCCCAGCATTTT.

The rearrangement uses TRBV2 and TRBJ2-3; no reliable D call. Germline-derived CDR1 and CDR2 are SNHLY and FYNNEI. The ends were cut back, 2 bases at V and 2 bases at J, with 8 bases in the middle. This CDR3 region has 14 residues. The CDR3 region is CASSESFLTDTQYF. In DNA form, the CDR3 reads TGTGCCAGCAGTGAATCGTTCCTCACAGATACGCAGTATTTT.

J is TRBJ1-3 and V is TRBV7-9; no firm D call. V was cut by 0 bases and J by 4 bases, with 13 bases left in between. In germline, CDR1 is SEHNR, CDR2 FQNEAQ (reference sequence). This CDR3 has 16 amino acids. DNA of the CDR3: TGTGCCAGCAGCTTAGCTGTCGAGACCGGGGGAAACACCATATATTTT. Its protein product is CASSLAVETGGNTIYF.

This sequence joins TRBV9 and TRBJ2-7, with D perhaps matching TRBD1 (5 bases). The germline CDR1 and CDR2 sequences are SGDLS and YYNGEE. Trimming shortened V by 3 bases and J by 0 bases, and 16 bases separated the two germline ends. The CDR3 covers 16 residues. The CDR3 nucleotides are TGTGCCAGCAGCGGCCAAACAGGCCTCAGCTCCTACGAGCAGTACTTC. Its protein product is CASSGQTGLSSYEQYF.

The chain carries TRBV15 and TRBJ1-2, with TRBD1 matching 10 bases. In germline, CDR1 is LNHNV, CDR2 YYDKDF (reference sequence). The CDR3 contains 13 residues. Trimming removed 3 bases from V and 6 bases from J; junction bases left unmatched: 1. The CDR3 sequence: CATSRTGGDGYTF. Written as DNA, the CDR3 is TGTGCCACCAGCAGGACAGGGGGCGATGGCTACACCTTC.

CDR3 nucleotide sequence: TGTGCCAGCAGTCCGAGACAGGGAAGTCAGCCCCAGCATTTT. It yields the protein CASSPRQGSQPQHF. The J gene is TRBJ1-5, the V gene TRBV28; 7 positions match TRBD1. CDR1 and CDR2 (germline): MDHEN, SYDVKM. The CDR3 length is 14 residues. V was clipped by 5 bases and J by 6 bases; unmatched bases: 7.

The V call is TRBV5-1, the J call TRBJ1-1; a possible D gene is TRBD1 (6 bases). Deletions cut 0 bases from V and 0 bases from J, with 6 bases between. The germline V gene has CDR1 SGHRS and CDR2 YFSETQ. The CDR3 has 14 residues. The CDR3: CASSLGTVNTEAFF. The CDR3 DNA follows: TGCGCCAGCAGCTTGGGGACAGTGAACACTGAAGCTTTCTTT.

The CDR3 region is CASSKFPPGQGLKGYTF. The CDR3 region has the DNA TGTGCCAGCAGCAAATTCCCGCCGGGACAGGGTTTAAAAGGCTACACCTTC. The chain recombines TRBV11-2 with TRBJ1-2; the match to TRBD1 covers 9 bases. This CDR3 has 17 residues. Germline V gene sequence: CDR1 SGHAT, CDR2 FQNNGV. V was pared by 5 bases and J by 8 bases, with 18 bases of the junction left unmatched.

The chain has TRBV12-3 or TRBV12-4 and TRBJ1-1; D unclear. CDR3 length: 13 amino acids. Trimming shortened V by 5 bases and J by 1 base, and 8 bases separated the two germline ends. In DNA form, the CDR3 reads TGTGCCAGCAGTGACCAGGAGAACACTGAAGCTTTCTTT. Translating gives CASSDQENTEAFF.

CDR3 residues: CASSPLTSKNTEAFF. The CDR3 nucleotides read TGTGCCAGTTCCCCCCTCACTTCGAAGAACACTGAAGCTTTCTTT. The rearrangement uses TRBV19 and TRBJ1-1; D is unclear. Per germline, CDR1 LNHDA and CDR2 SQIVND (reference sequence). V was trimmed by 8 bases and J by 1 base, leaving 17 bases between them. There are 15 residues in the CDR3.

The genes are TRBV18 and TRBJ2-5; 8 nucleotides agree with TRBD2. J gave up 4 bases and V 5 bases, and 3 bases lay outside the gene matches. Germline V CDR1 and CDR2: KGHSH, LQKENI. CDR3 length: 13 residues. CDR3 in amino acids: CASSSGLGETQYF. CDR3 nucleotides: TGTGCCAGCTCATCGGGACTAGGAGAGACCCAGTACTTC. The full variable domain, its missing parts supplied by reference TRBV18 and TRBJ2-5, is NAGVMQNPRHLVRRRGQEARLRCSPMKGHSHVYWYRQLPEEGLKFMVYLQKENIIDESGMPKERFSAEFPKEGPSILRIQQVVRGDSAAYFCASSSGLGETQYFGPGTRLLVL.

The chain is built from TRBV12-3 or TRBV12-4 and TRBJ1-6; D gene unclear. V dropped 6 bases and J dropped 10 bases, with 10 bases sitting between them. The CDR3 covers 12 residues. The CDR3 here is CASSSDESPLHF. The CDR3 nucleotides are TGTGCCAGCAGCTCCGATGAGTCACCCCTCCACTTT.

This chain joins TRBV19 and TRBJ1-1, with a possible D match to TRBD1 (5 bases). Germline V gene lookup returns CDR1 LNHDA and CDR2 SQIVND (reference sequence). V gave up 5 bases and J gave up 4 bases, with 11 bases separating them. The CDR3 runs to 13 residues. The CDR3: CASSGTRGTEAFF. The CDR3 DNA follows: TGTGCCAGTAGTGGTACAAGGGGCACTGAAGCTTTCTTT.